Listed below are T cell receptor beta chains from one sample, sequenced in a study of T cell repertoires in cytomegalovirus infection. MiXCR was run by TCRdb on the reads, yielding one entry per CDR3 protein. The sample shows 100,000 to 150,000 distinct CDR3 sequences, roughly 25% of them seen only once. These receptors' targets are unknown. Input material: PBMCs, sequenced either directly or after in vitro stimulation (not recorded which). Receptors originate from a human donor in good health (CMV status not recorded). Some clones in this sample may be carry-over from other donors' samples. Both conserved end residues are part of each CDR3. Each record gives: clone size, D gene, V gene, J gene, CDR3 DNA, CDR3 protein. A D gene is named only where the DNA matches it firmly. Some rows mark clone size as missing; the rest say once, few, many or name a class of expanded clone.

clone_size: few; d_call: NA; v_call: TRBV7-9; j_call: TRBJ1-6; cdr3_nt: TGTGCCAGCAGTTCGAGGGGGTTTGAGGGGGGTTCACCCCTCCACTTT; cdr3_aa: CASSSRGFEGGSPLHF
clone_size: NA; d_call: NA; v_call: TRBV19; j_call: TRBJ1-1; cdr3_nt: TGTGCCAGTACCATAAAGTACGGGGGAGGCACTGAAGCTTTCTTT; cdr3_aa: CASTIKYGGGTEAFF
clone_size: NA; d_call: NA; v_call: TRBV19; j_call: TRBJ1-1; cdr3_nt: TGTGCCAGTAGTATAGACGTAGTGAACACTGAAGCTTTCTTT; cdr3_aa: CASSIDVVNTEAFF
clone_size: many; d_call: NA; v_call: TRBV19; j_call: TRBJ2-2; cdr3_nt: TGTGCCAGTAGTATTGGTGCTAGCCTCACCGGGGAGCTGTTTTTT; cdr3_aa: CASSIGASLTGELFF
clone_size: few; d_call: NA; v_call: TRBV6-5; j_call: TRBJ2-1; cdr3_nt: TGTGCCAGCAGTAGAACCGGGACTTTGAATGAGCAGTTCTTC; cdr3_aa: CASSRTGTLNEQFF
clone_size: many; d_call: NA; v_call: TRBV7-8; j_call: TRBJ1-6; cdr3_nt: TGTGCCAGCAGCTCATGGACAGTGGCCCTCCACTTT; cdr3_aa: CASSSWTVALHF
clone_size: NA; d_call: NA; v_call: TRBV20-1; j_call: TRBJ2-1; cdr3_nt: TGCAGTGCTGCCAGACCCACCGAGTACAATGAGCAGTTCTTC; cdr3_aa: CSAARPTEYNEQFF
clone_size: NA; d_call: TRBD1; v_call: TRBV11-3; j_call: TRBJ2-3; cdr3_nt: TGTGCCAGCAGCTGGCGGGACAGGGGACGCTCAGATACGCAGTATTTT; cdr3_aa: CASSWRDRGRSDTQYF
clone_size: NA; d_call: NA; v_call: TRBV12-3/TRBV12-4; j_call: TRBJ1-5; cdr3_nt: TGTGCCAGCAGCGATTCATCCCAACAGCCCCAGCATTTT; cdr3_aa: CASSDSSQQPQHF
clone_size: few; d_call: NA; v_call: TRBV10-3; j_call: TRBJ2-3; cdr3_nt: TGTGCCATCAGTGACTCGGTATCCACAGATACGCAGTATTTT; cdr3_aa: CAISDSVSTDTQYF
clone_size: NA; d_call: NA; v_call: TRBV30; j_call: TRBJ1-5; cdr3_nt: TGTGCCTGGAGTGTAGGGAACGGGCGGCAGCCCCAGCATTTT; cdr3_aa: CAWSVGNGRQPQHF
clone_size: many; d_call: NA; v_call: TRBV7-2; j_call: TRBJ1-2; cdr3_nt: TGTGCCAGCAGCTTAGAGGGGGTTTATGGCTACACCTTC; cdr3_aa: CASSLEGVYGYTF
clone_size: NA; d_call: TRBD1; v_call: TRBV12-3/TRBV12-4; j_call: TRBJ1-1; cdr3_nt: TGTGCCAGCACCGGGACAGGGAACACTGAAGCTTTCTTT; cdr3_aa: CASTGTGNTEAFF
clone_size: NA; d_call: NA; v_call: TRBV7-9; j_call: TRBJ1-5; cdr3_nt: TGTGCCAGCAGCTTAGCAGGGAACAATCAGCCCCAGCATTTT; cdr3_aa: CASSLAGNNQPQHF
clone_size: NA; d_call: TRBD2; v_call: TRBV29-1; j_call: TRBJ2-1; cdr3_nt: TGCAGCGTCGCCGGGACTAGCGTCCACAATGAGCAGTTCTTC; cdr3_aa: CSVAGTSVHNEQFF
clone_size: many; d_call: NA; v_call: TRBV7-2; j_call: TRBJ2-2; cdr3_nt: TGTGCCAGCAGCGACGTGGTCCCGGCCGGGGAGCTGTTTTTT; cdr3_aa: CASSDVVPAGELFF
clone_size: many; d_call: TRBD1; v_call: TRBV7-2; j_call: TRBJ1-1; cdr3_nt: TGTGCCAGCAGCTTTCGACAGGGTGGAACTGAAGCTTTCTTT; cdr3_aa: CASSFRQGGTEAFF
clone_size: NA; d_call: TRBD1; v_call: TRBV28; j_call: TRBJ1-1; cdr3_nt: TGTGCCAGCAGTAGACAGGGGGCGAGGACTGAAGCTTTCTTT; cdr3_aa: CASSRQGARTEAFF
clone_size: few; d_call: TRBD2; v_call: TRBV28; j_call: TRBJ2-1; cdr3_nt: TGTGCCAGCATTGGGGGCACCGGGACTAGCGGGAGGGGGGCCTACAATGAGCAGTTCTTC; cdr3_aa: CASIGGTGTSGRGAYNEQFF
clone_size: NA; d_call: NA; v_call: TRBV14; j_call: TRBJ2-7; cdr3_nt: TGTGCCAGCAGCCGAGAAGTCTACGAGCAGTACTTC; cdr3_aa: CASSREVYEQYF
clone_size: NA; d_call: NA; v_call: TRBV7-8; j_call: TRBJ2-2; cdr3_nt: TGTGCCAGCAGCTTAAGGTCGACCGGGGAGCTGTTTTTT; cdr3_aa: CASSLRSTGELFF
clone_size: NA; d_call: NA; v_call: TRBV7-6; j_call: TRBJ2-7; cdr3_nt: TGTGCCAGCAGCGCCGCTCTCCAGGTATCCTACGAGCAGTACTTC; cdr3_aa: CASSAALQVSYEQYF
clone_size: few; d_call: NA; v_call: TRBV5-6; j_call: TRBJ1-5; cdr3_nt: TGTGCCAGCAGCTTGGACGGGGGAAGCAATCAGCCCCAGCATTTT; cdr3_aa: CASSLDGGSNQPQHF
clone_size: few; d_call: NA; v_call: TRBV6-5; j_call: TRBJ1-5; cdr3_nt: TGTGCCAGCAGGTCCGACTTCTATAGCAATCAGCCCCAGCATTTT; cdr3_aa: CASRSDFYSNQPQHF
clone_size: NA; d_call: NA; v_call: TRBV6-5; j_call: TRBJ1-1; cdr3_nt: TGTGCCAGCAGCGAGGTGGTTGGCACTGAAGCTTTCTTT; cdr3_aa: CASSEVVGTEAFF
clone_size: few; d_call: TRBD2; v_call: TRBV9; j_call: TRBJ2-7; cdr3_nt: TGTGCCAGCAGCGGAACACCACTAGCGGGTATTTCCTACGAGCAGTACTTC; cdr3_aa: CASSGTPLAGISYEQYF
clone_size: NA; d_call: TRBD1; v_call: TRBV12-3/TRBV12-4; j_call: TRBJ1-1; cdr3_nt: TGTGCCAGCAGATCCGGGACAGAGAACACTGAAGCTTTCTTT; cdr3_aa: CASRSGTENTEAFF
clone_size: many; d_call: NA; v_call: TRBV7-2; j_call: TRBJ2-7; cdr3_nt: TGTGCCAGCAGCCTCGACTATATGGTTCCCCCCTACGAGCAGTACTTC; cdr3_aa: CASSLDYMVPPYEQYF
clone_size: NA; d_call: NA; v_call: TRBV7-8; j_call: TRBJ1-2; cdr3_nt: TGTGCCAGCAGCTTAGAGTCAGTCCAATATTATGGCTACACCTTC; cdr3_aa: CASSLESVQYYGYTF
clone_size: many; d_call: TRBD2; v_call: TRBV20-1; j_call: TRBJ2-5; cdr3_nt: TGCAGTGCTAGATCGACTAGCGGGAGCTATGAGACCCAGTACTTC; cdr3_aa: CSARSTSGSYETQYF
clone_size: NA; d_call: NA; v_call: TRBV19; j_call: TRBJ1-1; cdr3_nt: TGTGCCAGTACCACCACAGGAGGGAACACTGAAGCTTTCTTT; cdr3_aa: CASTTTGGNTEAFF
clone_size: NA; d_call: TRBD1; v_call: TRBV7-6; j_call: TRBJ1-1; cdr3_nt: TGTGCCAGCAGCTCCCATAAGGGGGCTTTGGCTGAAGCTTTCTTT; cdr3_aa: CASSSHKGALAEAFF
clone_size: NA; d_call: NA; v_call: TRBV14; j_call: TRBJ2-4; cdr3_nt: TGTGCCAGCAGCCAAGGGGAGCGGTACAAAAACATTCAGTACTTC; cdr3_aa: CASSQGERYKNIQYF
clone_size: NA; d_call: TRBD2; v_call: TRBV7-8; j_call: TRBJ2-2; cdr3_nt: TGTGCCAGCAGCTCCCAGAGGCTAGCGGGAGGGCCGCGCACCGGGGAGCTGTTTTTT; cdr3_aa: CASSSQRLAGGPRTGELFF
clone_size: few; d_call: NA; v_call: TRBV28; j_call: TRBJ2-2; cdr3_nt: TGTGCCAGCAGTGGAGGGCCTAACGGGGAGCTGTTTTTT; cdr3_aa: CASSGGPNGELFF